The 26 T cell receptor beta chains below all came from one sample that was sequenced in a study of cytomegalovirus exposure and HLA in healthy donors. PCR was performed using 60 Vbeta and 13 Jbeta primers. Method: immunoSEQ multiplex PCR; TCRdb's copy keeps in-frame clones and lacks some. The data show about 220,000 clones, with about 75% seen just once and about 1.9% held by the top ten. The specimen sequenced was PBMCs. Receptors were obtained from a woman aged 25 to 45 in good health and CMV-seronegative.

Details on this clone: Its ends do not fully match the called genes, so a read error is possible. Other DNA sequences within the sample encode an identical CDR3. The chain recombines TRBV30 with TRBJ1-1, with 10 bases that match TRBD1. The CDR3 spans 13 residues. Germline V gives CDR1 GTSNPN, CDR2 SVGIG (reference sequence). CDR3 DNA: TGTGCCTGGAGCGGACAGGGGGGCACTGAAGCCTTCTTT. It is translated as CAWSGQGGTEAFF.

V usage is TRBV27 and J usage is TRBJ1-4; a weak D match, TRBD1 (5 bases). Germline values: CDR1 MNHEY, CDR2 SMNVEV (reference sequence). This CDR3 has 17 amino acids. The germline V and J ends were trimmed by 2 bases and 7 bases, with 20 bases remaining between them. The CDR3, as DNA: TGTGCCAGCAGTTTAGGGGTCAGGAGGGGCAGAGGTGAAAAACTGTTTTTT. Its translation: CASSLGVRRGRGEKLFF.

Only a few counts were recorded for this clone. This chain links TRBV5-4 with TRBJ2-5; TRBD2 matches at 9 bases. This CDR3 comprises 16 residues. The germline V gene has CDR1 SGHNT and CDR2 YYREEE (reference sequence). With V trimmed by 2 bases and J by 4 bases, 9 bases remained unmatched. The CDR3 spells CASSFAGGRGRETQYF. CDR3 DNA: TGTGCCAGCAGCTTTGCGGGAGGGCGGGGGCGAGAGACCCAGTACTTC.

This clone was found a few times. The rearrangement links TRBV10-2 to TRBJ2-3; D remains unclear. CDR1 and CDR2 from the germline V gene are WSHSY and SAAADI. The V end lost 4 bases, the J end lost 4 bases, and 9 bases lay between the germline ends. The CDR3 totals 13 residues. The CDR3 region has the DNA TGCGCCAGCAGTGGCTTCCCGGCAGATACGCAGTATTTT. Its translation is CASSGFPADTQYF.

V and J are TRBV10-1 and TRBJ2-3; 9 nucleotides align to TRBD1. The CDR3 spans 16 residues. J was trimmed by 4 bases and V by 3 bases; bases with no gene match: 8. Germline V gene lookup returns CDR1 WNHNN and CDR2 SYGVQD (reference sequence). The CDR3 protein is CASSEAVTGGADTQYF. In DNA, the CDR3 is TGCGCCAGCAGTGAAGCCGTCACAGGGGGCGCAGATACGCAGTATTTT.

This clone has only a few counts. V usage is TRBV7-9 and J usage is TRBJ1-5; 8 bases line up with TRBD1. The trim removed 10 bases at V and 1 base at J, leaving 3 bases unmatched. Germline CDR1 SEHNR, CDR2 FQNEAQ (reference sequence). This CDR3 has 13 amino acids. The CDR3 reads CATQGASNQPQHF. The CDR3 DNA follows: TGTGCCACCCAGGGGGCGAGCAATCAGCCCCAGCATTTT.

The sample holds one count of this clone. CDR3 amino acids: CASSDGVGQTEAFF. DNA of the CDR3: TGTGCCAGCAGTGATGGGGTGGGACAGACCGAAGCTTTCTTT. The chain is built from TRBV6-5 and TRBJ1-1; TRBD1 agrees at 7 bases. Germline loops: CDR1 MNHEY, CDR2 SVGAGI. V trimming: 5 bases; J trimming: 8 bases; junction bases outside the gene matches: 11. The CDR3 is 14 amino acids.

The chain recombines TRBV7-9 with TRBJ2-5; D is unclear. Trimming took 11 bases from V and 3 from J, leaving 13 bases between them. Germline CDR1 reads SEHNR; CDR2 reads FQNEAQ (reference sequence). This CDR3 has 12 amino acids. For the CDR3, the DNA is TGTGCCGCGCAGGCCGTGGAAGAGACCCAGTACTTC. Its protein product is CAAQAVEETQYF.

As concerns this clone: This clone may be a read error of a much larger clone one base away. The rearrangement joins TRBV27 to TRBJ1-1; maybe TRBD1 (5 bases). CDR3 size: 13 residues. Trimming took 3 bases from V and 1 from J, leaving 6 bases between them. CDR1 is MNHEY, CDR2 SMNVEV, per germline (reference sequence). The CDR3 DNA reads TGTGCCAGCAGTTTGACAGCGAACACTGAAGCTTTCTTT. It codes for CASSLTANTEAFF.

V and J are TRBV30 and TRBJ2-7, with D perhaps matching TRBD1 (6 bases). Germline CDR1 is GTSNPN and CDR2 is SVGIG (reference sequence). This CDR3 is built from 13 residues. V lost 5 bases to trimming and J lost 3 bases, with 14 bases between them. Here the CDR3 DNA reads TGTGCCTGGCAGAAGGACAGCCTCTACGAGCAGTACTTC. It is translated as CAWQKDSLYEQYF.

This clone was counted only a few times. The same CDR3 can be traced to other DNA sequences in this sample. J is TRBJ1-1 and V is TRBV7-3; tentatively, D is TRBD1 (5 bases). CDR1 and CDR2 (germline): SGHTA, FQGTGA. The V end lost 3 bases, the J end lost 2 bases, and 7 bases lay between the germline ends. CDR3 length: 13 amino acids. CDR3 region: CASSLTANTEAFF. In DNA form, the CDR3 reads TGTGCCAGCAGCTTGACAGCCAACACTGAAGCTTTCTTT.

The rearrangement uses TRBV25-1 and TRBJ2-7; D is unclear. V dropped 8 bases and J dropped 4 bases, with 12 bases sitting between them. The V gene's germline CDR1 is MGHDK and CDR2 SYGVNS. The CDR3 runs to 12 residues. The CDR3 nucleotides read TGTGCCAGCCGGGTGGGTCTGTACGAGCAGTACTTC. This codes for CASRVGLYEQYF.

The chain joins TRBV7-8 to TRBJ1-1; D might be TRBD1 (6 bases). CDR3 length: 15 amino acids. CDR1 is SGHVS, CDR2 FQNEAQ, per germline. Trimming pared 1 base from V and 5 bases from J, leaving 14 bases between. The CDR3 here is CASSLVSEGGTEAFF. For the CDR3, the DNA is TGTGCCAGCAGCTTAGTCAGTGAGGGGGGGACTGAAGCTTTCTTT.

The chain combines TRBV6-1 with TRBJ2-7; 8 nucleotides line up with TRBD1. V lost 3 bases and J lost 5; bases outside the gene matches: 9. Germline assignment: CDR1 MNHNS and CDR2 SASEGT. This CDR3 comprises 15 residues. The CDR3 is CASSDPGQVSDEQYF. The CDR3 DNA reads TGTGCCAGCAGTGACCCGGGACAGGTGTCTGACGAGCAGTACTTC.

The V gene is TRBV5-5, the J gene TRBJ2-7, with 9 bases lining up with TRBD1. CDR1 and CDR2 (germline): SGHKS, YYEKEE (reference sequence). Unmatched junction bases numbered 11, after V lost 5 bases and J lost 5 bases. CDR3 length: 15 amino acids. The CDR3 sequence: CASSLPDRGINEQYF. For the CDR3, the DNA is TGTGCCAGCAGTTTACCCGACAGGGGGATAAACGAGCAGTACTTC.

The V gene is TRBV15, the J gene TRBJ1-1; TRBD1 matches 8 bases. J was trimmed by 3 bases and V by 3 bases; bases with no gene match: 6. CDR1 and CDR2 from the germline V gene are LNHNV and YYDKDF (reference sequence). The CDR3 spans 15 residues. This CDR3 is CATSSGQGSDTEAFF. The CDR3 DNA reads as TGTGCCACCAGCAGTGGACAGGGTTCGGACACTGAAGCTTTCTTT.

The chain couples TRBV4-2 to TRBJ2-7; the D gene is possibly TRBD1 (6 bases). There are 14 residues in the CDR3. V lost 4 bases and J 5 bases, leaving 15 bases between the germline ends. CDR1 is LGHNA and CDR2 is YNFKEQ in the germline V gene. The CDR3 nucleotides read TGTGCCAGCAGCCCCGAGACAGGCCGGGACGAGCAGTACTTC. Its protein is CASSPETGRDEQYF.

The J gene is TRBJ1-1, the V gene TRBV30; possibly TRBD1 for D (6 bases). The CDR3 is made up of 16 amino acids. Trimming took off 1 base at V and 1 base at J, with 16 bases between the two ends. In germline, CDR1 is GTSNPN, CDR2 SVGIG (reference sequence). The CDR3 sequence: CAWSGWGGAGNTEAFF. CDR3 nucleotide sequence: TGTGCCTGGAGTGGGTGGGGGGGCGCGGGGAACACTGAAGCTTTCTTT.

The rearrangement links TRBV4-2 to TRBJ1-1, with D perhaps TRBD1 (6 bases). The germline gives CDR1 LGHNA, CDR2 YNFKEQ. CDR3 length: 16 residues. The ends were cut back, 0 bases at V and 11 bases at J, with 22 bases in the middle. The CDR3 DNA sequence: TGTGCCAGCAGCCAAGAAGAACAGGGATTGGGATTTCATGCTTTCTTT. It encodes CASSQEEQGLGFHAFF.

This clone was observed a handful of times. The J gene is TRBJ2-6, the V gene TRBV6-6; maybe TRBD2 (5 bases). CDR1 MNHNY and CDR2 SVGAGI come from the germline V gene (reference sequence). The CDR3 loop spans 16 amino acids. The ends were cut back, 2 bases at V and 3 bases at J, with 11 bases in the middle. The CDR3 region is CASSYTEGRGANVLTF. CDR3 nucleotides: TGTGCCAGCAGTTACACCGAGGGCCGTGGGGCCAACGTCCTGACTTTC.

The genes are TRBV4-1 and TRBJ1-1, with D possibly matching TRBD1 (5 bases). The CDR3 sequence is 15 residues long. CDR1 MGHRA and CDR2 YSYEKL come from the germline V gene. V gave up 1 base and J gave up 0 bases, with 9 bases separating them. CDR3 sequence: CASSQADNLNTEAFF. In nucleotides, the CDR3 is TGCGCCAGCAGCCAAGCGGACAATCTGAACACTGAAGCTTTCTTT.

The V call is TRBV29-1, the J call TRBJ1-1; 8 bases align to TRBD1. V dropped 0 bases and J dropped 9; count of bases not matched to a gene: 6. Germline V CDR1 and CDR2: SQVTM, ANQGSEA. This CDR3 comprises 13 residues. In nucleotides, the CDR3 is TGCAGCGTTGAAGATCTCCGGGACAGGAAAGCTTTCTTT. Translating gives CSVEDLRDRKAFF.

The genes are TRBV16 and TRBJ1-6; D is unresolved. Trimming took off 0 bases at V and 10 bases at J, with 13 bases between the two ends. The germline CDR1 and CDR2 sequences are KGHSY and FQNENV. The CDR3 has 15 residues. DNA of the CDR3: TGTGCCAGCAGCCAATCGTCAGAGGGAGGGTCACCCCTCCACTTT. This encodes CASSQSSEGGSPLHF.

V usage is TRBV5-1 and J usage is TRBJ1-1; possibly TRBD1 for D (6 bases). There are 14 residues in the CDR3. The V gene lost 3 bases and the J gene lost 4 bases, with 13 bases spanning the gap. The germline V gene has CDR1 SGHRS and CDR2 YFSETQ. The CDR3 is CASSYRVSGTEAFF. The CDR3 nucleotides read TGCGCCAGCAGCTACAGGGTTAGTGGCACTGAAGCTTTCTTT. The variable domain in full, with the rest retrieved from reference TRBV5-1 and TRBJ1-1, is KAGVTQTPRYLIKTRGQQVTLSCSPISGHRSVSWYQQTPGQGLQFLFEYFSETQRNKGNFPGRFSGRQFSNSRSEMNVSTLELGDSALYLCASSYRVSGTEAFFGQGTRLTVV.

This rearrangement joins TRBV5-5 to TRBJ2-7, with D possibly TRBD1 on 9 matching bases. Trimming stripped 0 bases from V and 6 bases from J, with 22 bases between. CDR1 and CDR2 (germline): SGHKS, YYEKEE (reference sequence). The CDR3 is made up of 17 amino acids. The CDR3 region is CASSLVPGVAGQGEQYF. The CDR3 DNA sequence: TGTGCCAGCAGCTTGGTCCCCGGGGTAGCGGGACAGGGCGAGCAGTACTTC.

This clone was picked up one time. This chain links TRBV5-4 with TRBJ2-5, with TRBD2 as a possible D gene (5 bases). This CDR3 has 16 amino acids. V was shortened by 2 bases and J by 0 bases, with 14 bases between the two germline ends. The germline V gene encodes CDR1 SGHNT and CDR2 YYREEE (reference sequence). CDR3 protein: CASSFRRASYQETQYF. CDR3 coding DNA: TGTGCCAGCAGCTTCCGGCGGGCATCCTACCAAGAGACCCAGTACTTC.